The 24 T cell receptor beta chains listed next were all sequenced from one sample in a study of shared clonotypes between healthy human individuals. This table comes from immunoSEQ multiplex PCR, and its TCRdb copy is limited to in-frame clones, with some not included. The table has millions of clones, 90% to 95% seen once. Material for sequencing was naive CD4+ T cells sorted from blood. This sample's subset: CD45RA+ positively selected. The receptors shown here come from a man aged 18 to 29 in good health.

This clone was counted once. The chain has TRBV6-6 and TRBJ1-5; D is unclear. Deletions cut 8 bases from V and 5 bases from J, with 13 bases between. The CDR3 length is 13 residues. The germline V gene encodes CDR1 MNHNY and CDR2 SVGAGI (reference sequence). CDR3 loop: CASSRGSHQPQHF. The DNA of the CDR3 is TGTGCCAGCTCTCGAGGCAGCCATCAGCCCCAGCATTTT.

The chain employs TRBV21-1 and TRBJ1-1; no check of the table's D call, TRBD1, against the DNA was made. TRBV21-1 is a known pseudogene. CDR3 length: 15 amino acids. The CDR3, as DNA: TGTGCCAGCATGGGGACAGGAGTCCCTAACACTGAAGCTTTCTTT. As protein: CASMGTGVPNTEAFF.

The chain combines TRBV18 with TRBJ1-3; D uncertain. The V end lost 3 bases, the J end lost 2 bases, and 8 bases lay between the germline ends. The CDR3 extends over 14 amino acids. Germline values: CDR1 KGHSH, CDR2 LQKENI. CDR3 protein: CASSPSPAGNTIYF. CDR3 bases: TGTGCCAGCTCACCTAGCCCGGCTGGAAACACCATATATTTT.

CDR3 nucleotide sequence: TGTGCCAGCAGCTTAAGACAGGGCGGCGAGCAGTACTTC. This sequence encodes CASSLRQGGEQYF. This chain connects TRBV7-2 to TRBJ2-7; 7 nucleotides line up with TRBD1. The CDR3 consists of 13 residues. V lost 2 bases to trimming and J lost 6 bases; unmatched junction nucleotides: 4. CDR1 is SGHTA and CDR2 is FQGNSA in the germline V gene.

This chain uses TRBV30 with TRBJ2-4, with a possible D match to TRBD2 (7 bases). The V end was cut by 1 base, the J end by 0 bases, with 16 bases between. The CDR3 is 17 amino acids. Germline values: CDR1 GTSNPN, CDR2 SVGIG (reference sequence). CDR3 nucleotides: TGTGCCTGGAGTGAGGGAGGGGCGGGGGCAGCCAAAAACATTCAGTACTTC. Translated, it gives CAWSEGGAGAAKNIQYF. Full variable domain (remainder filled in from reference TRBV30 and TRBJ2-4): SQTIHQWPATLVQPVGSPLSLECTVEGTSNPNLYWYRQAAGRGLQLLFYSVGIGQISSEVPQNLSASRPQDRQFILSSKKLLLSDSGFYLCAWSEGGAGAAKNIQYFGAGTRLSVL.

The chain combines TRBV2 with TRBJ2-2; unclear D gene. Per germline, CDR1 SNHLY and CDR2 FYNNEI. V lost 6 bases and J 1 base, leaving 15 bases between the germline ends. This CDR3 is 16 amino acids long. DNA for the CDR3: TGTGCCAGCAGACTAAACAAGGCAGGGAACACCGGGGAGCTGTTTTTT. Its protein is CASRLNKAGNTGELFF. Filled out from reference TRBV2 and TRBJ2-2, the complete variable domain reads EPEVTQTPSHQVTQMGQEVILRCVPISNHLYFYWYRQILGQKVEFLVSFYNNEISEKSEIFDDQFSVERPDGSNFTLKIRSTKLEDSAMYFCASRLNKAGNTGELFFGEGSRLTVL.

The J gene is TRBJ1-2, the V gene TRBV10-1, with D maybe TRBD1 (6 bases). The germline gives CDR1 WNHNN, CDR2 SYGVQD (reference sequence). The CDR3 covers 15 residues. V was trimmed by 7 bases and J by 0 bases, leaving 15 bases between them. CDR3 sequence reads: CASTPRGGTNYGYTF. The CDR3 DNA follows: TGCGCCAGCACCCCGAGGGGGGGCACTAACTATGGCTACACCTTC.

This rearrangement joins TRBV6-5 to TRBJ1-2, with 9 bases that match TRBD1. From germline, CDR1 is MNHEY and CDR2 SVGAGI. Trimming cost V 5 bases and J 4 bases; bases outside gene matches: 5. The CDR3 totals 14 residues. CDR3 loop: CASSDNRGLYGYTF. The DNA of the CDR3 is TGTGCCAGCAGTGATAACAGGGGGCTCTATGGCTACACCTTC.

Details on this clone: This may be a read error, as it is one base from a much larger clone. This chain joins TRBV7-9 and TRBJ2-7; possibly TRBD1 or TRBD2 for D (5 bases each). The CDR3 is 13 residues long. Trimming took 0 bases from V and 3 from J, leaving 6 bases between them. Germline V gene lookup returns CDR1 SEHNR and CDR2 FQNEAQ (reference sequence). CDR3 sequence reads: CASSLAGDYEQYF. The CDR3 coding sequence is TGTGCCAGCAGCTTAGCGGGGGACTACGAGCAGTACTTC.

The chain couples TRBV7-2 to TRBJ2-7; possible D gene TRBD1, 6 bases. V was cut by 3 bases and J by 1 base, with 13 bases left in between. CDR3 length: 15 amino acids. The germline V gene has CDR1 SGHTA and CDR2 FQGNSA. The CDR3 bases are TGTGCCAGCAGCTTCCAGGGGTTCTTATCCTACGAGCAGTACTTC. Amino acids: CASSFQGFLSYEQYF.

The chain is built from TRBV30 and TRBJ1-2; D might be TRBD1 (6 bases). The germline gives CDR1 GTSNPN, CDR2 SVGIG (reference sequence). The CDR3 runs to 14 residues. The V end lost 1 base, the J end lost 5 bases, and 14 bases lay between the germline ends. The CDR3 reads CAWSAPGGAYGYTF. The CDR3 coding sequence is TGTGCCTGGAGTGCCCCGGGGGGGGCGTATGGCTACACCTTC. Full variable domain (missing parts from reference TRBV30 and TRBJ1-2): SQTIHQWPATLVQPVGSPLSLECTVEGTSNPNLYWYRQAAGRGLQLLFYSVGIGQISSEVPQNLSASRPQDRQFILSSKKLLLSDSGFYLCAWSAPGGAYGYTFGSGTRLTVV.

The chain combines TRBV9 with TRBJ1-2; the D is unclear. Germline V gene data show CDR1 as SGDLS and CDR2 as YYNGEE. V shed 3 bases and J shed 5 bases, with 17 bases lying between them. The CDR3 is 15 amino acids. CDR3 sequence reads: CASSAADSVRYGYTF. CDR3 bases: TGTGCCAGCAGCGCCGCTGACTCCGTCAGATATGGCTACACCTTC.

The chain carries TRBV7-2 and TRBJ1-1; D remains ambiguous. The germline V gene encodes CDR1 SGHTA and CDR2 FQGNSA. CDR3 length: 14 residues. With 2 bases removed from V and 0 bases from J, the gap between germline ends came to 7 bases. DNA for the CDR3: TGTGCCAGCAGCTTATACCGATTGAACACTGAAGCTTTCTTT. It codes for CASSLYRLNTEAFF.

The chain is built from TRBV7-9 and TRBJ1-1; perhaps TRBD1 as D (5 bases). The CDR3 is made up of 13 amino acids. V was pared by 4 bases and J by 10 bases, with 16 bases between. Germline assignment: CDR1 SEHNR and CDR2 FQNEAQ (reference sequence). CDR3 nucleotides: TGTGCCAGCAGCTCCCAAGGAGGGGTAGGAGCTTTCTTT. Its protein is CASSSQGGVGAFF.

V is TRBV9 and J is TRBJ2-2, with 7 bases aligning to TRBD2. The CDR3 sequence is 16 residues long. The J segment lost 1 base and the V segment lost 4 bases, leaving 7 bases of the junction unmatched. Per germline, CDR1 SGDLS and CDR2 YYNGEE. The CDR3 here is CASSPMGGVNTGELFF. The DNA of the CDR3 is TGTGCCAGCAGCCCCATGGGGGGGGTGAACACCGGGGAGCTGTTTTTT.

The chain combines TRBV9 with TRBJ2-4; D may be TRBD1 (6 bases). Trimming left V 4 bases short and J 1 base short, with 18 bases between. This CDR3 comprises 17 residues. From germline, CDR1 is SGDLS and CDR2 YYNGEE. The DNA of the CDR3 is TGTGCCAGCAGCCCGACGGACAGCGTCTTTGCCAAAAACATTCAGTACTTC. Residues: CASSPTDSVFAKNIQYF.

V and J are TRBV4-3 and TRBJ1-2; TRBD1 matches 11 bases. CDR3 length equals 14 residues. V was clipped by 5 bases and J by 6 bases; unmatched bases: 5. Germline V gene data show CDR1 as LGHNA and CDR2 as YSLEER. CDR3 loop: CASSLGTGGDGYTF. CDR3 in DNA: TGCGCCAGCAGCTTGGGGACAGGGGGGGATGGCTACACCTTC.

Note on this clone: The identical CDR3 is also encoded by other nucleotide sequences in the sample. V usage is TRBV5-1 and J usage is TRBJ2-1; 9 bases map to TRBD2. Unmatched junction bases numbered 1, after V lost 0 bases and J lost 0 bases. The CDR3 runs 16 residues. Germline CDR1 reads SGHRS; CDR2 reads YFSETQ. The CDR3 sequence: CASSLDSGSSYNEQFF. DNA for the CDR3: TGCGCCAGCAGCTTGGATAGCGGGAGCTCCTACAATGAGCAGTTCTTC.

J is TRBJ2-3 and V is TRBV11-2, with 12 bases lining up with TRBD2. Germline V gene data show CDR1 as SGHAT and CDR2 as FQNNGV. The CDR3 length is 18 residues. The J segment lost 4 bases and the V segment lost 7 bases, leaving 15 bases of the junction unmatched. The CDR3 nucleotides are TGTGCCAGCACCCTAGGACTAGCGGGACATCAGGGCGCAGATACGCAGTATTTT. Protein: CASTLGLAGHQGADTQYF.

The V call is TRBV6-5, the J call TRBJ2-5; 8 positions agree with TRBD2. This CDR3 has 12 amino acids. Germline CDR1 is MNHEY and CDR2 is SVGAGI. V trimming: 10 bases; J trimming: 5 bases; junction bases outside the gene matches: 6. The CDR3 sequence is CATQREWETQYF. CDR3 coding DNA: TGTGCCACTCAGCGGGAGTGGGAGACCCAGTACTTC.

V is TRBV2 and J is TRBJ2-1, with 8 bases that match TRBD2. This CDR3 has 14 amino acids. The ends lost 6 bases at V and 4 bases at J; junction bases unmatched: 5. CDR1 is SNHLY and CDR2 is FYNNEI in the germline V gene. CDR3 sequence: CASSPSGLYNEQFF. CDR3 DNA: TGTGCCAGCAGCCCTAGCGGGCTATACAATGAGCAGTTCTTC.

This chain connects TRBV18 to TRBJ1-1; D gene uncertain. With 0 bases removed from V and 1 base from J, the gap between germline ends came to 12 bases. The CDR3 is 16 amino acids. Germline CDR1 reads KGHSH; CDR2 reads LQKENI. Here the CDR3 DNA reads TGTGCCAGCTCACCACCTCCGAAAGACAAGAACACTGAAGCTTTCTTT. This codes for CASSPPPKDKNTEAFF.

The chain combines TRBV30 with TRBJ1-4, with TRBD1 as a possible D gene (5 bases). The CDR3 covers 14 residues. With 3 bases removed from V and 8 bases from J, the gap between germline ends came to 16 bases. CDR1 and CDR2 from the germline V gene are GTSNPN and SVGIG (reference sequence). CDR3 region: CAWSADSGREKLFF. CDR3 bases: TGTGCCTGGAGCGCTGACAGTGGGCGGGAAAAACTGTTTTTT.

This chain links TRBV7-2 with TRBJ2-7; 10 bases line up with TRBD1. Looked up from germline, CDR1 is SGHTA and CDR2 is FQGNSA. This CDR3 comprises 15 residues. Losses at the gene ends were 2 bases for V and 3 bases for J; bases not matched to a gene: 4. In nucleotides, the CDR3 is TGTGCCAGCAGCTTATCCGGGGACAGGGGCTACGAGCAGTACTTC. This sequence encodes CASSLSGDRGYEQYF.